This T cell receptor (beta chain) was profiled in a study of T cell changes during pregnancy in multiple sclerosis. CDR1 and CDR2 from the germline V gene are LGHNA and YNFKEQ. The CDR3 contains 16 residues. Trimming removed 1 base from V and 6 bases from J, with 16 bases in between. Assay: immunoSEQ multiplex PCR; the TCRdb copy retains only in-frame clones and omits some. The sample yields 75,000 to 95,000 clones, around 93% seen once. This TCR derives from a female donor in good health, enrolled as a control in a pregnancy study. The sequencing used peripheral blood, collected in the first trimester of pregnancy. The gene calls are TRBV4-2 and TRBJ2-4; maybe TRBD2 (7 bases). CDR3: CASSQVRGGGGNIQYF. The CDR3 DNA reads as TGTGCCAGCAGCCAAGTTAGGGGCGGGGGCGGAAACATTCAGTACTTC.